This T cell receptor (beta chain) was sequenced in a study of blood T cell repertoires in COVID-19. The overall study: The cDNA or gDNA used as material had been derived from T cells, B-cell-depleted T cells, or PBMCs.

Sequenced by immunoSEQ multiplex PCR; TCRdb stores in-frame clones only, minus some. The sample records approximately 270,000 clones, 75% to 90% being singletons. CDR1 SGHAT and CDR2 FQNNGV come from the germline V gene. The CDR3 is made up of 14 amino acids. V was trimmed by 5 bases and J by 0 bases, leaving 10 bases between them. Sequencing used PBMCs or T cells enriched from blood (not recorded which). The origin of this receptor is a young woman with acute COVID-19. The gene calls are TRBV11-2 and TRBJ1-2; TRBD1 is a possible D gene (6 bases). CDR3 loop: CASSINRANYGYTF. The CDR3, as DNA: TGTGCCAGCAGCATCAACAGGGCTAACTATGGCTACACCTTC.